The clone carrying this T cell receptor (beta chain) appeared a single time. The antigen remains unidentified. The CDR3 covers 14 residues. V was trimmed by 5 bases and J by 1 base, leaving 8 bases between them. CDR1 SGHAT and CDR2 FQNNGV come from the germline V gene. This specimen belongs to a study of T cell responses to AZD1222 COVID-19 vaccine. General study results and limits: CD4 TCRs associated with vaccination spanned spike, dominating at 160-218 and 743-854. Spike-specific TCR breadth and depth went up after people got two AZD1222 doses. Repertoires were obtained solely post-peak T cell response.

Profiling relied on immunoSEQ multiplex PCR, and the TCRdb table lists in-frame clones only, not all of them. The table has roughly 160,000 clones, around 90% seen once. The sequence came from an adult in good health. The chain carries TRBV11-2 and TRBJ2-2; D not resolved. The material sequenced was peripheral blood, taken on day 0 of AZD1222 vaccination. CDR3 loop: CASSLRQNTGELFF. DNA for the CDR3: TGTGCCAGCAGCCTACGACAGAACACCGGGGAGCTGTTTTTT.